This T cell receptor (beta chain) originates from a study of a mutant IDH1 vaccine in newly diagnosed glioma. Findings of the study overall: Any relationship between pseudoprogression and changes in top peripheral T cell clonotypes seemed absent.

Time point specified: week 11, during vaccination. The vaccine gave 300 ug of a 20-mer mutant IDH1 peptide subcutaneously per dose. This table comes from immunoSEQ multiplex PCR, and its TCRdb copy is limited to in-frame clones, with some not included. This sample has tens of thousands of clones, with roughly 83% found just once. Concerning this clone: Antigen unknown.

This CDR3 is 16 amino acids long. Germline V lookup: CDR1 MDHEN, CDR2 SYDVKM. The V end was cut by 3 bases, the J end by 3 bases, with 17 bases between. The chain employs TRBV28 and TRBJ1-1; no definite D call. The sequencing used PBMCs, collected from a glioma patient whose treatment included an IDH1 peptide vaccine. This clonotype originated in a woman aged 50 to 60 with glioma. The CDR3 region is CASSLPRPHTDTEAFF. The CDR3 nucleotides read TGTGCCAGCAGTTTGCCCCGCCCGCACACCGACACTGAAGCTTTCTTT. The variable domain in full, with the rest retrieved from reference TRBV28 and TRBJ1-1, is DVKVTQSSRYLVKRTGEKVFLECVQDMDHENMFWYRQDPGLGLRLIYFSYDVKMKEKGDIPEGYSVSREKKERFSLILESASTNQTSMYLCASSLPRPHTDTEAFFGQGTRLTVV.